The following is a TCR beta chain sequence with its context. The sample comes from a study of blood T cell repertoires in COVID-19. Study at large: Italy, Spain and the United States were the sources of the convalescent and acute COVID-19 samples.

The method was immunoSEQ multiplex PCR; TCRdb's version includes in-frame clones alone and lacks a portion of them. Of roughly 210,000 clones listed, approximately 90% were seen once; the top ten hold over 1.5%. The CDR3 is 15 residues long. From germline, CDR1 is LGHDT and CDR2 YNNKEL (reference sequence). V shed 4 bases and J 5 bases; nucleotides not matched to a gene: 7. The TCR was taken from a man in his 70s with acute or convalescent COVID-19. The chain recombines TRBV3-1 (or the pseudogene TRBV3-2) with TRBJ2-7; 11 bases line up with TRBD2. Sequences were obtained from peripheral blood. CDR3 nucleotide sequence: TGTGCCAGCAGCCGTCTGCTAGCGGGAGGAAACGAGCAGTACTTC. Protein: CASSRLLAGGNEQYF.